The 30 T cell receptor beta chains reported below all come from one sample, sequenced in a study of blood T cell repertoires in COVID-19. Sequenced by immunoSEQ multiplex PCR; TCRdb stores in-frame clones only, minus some. Of around 250,000 clones listed, 85% to 90% are singletons. Sequenced material: peripheral blood. These receptors originate from a woman in her seventies with active or convalescent COVID-19.

The V and J genes are TRBV5-4 and TRBJ1-2; maybe TRBD1 (5 bases). The V gene's germline CDR1 is SGHNT and CDR2 YYREEE (reference sequence). The CDR3 covers 14 residues. V lost 0 bases, J lost 3 bases, and 9 bases lay in between. The CDR3 bases are TGTGCCAGCAGCTTGGAGGCCAGGGACTATGGCTACACCTTC. Its translation: CASSLEARDYGYTF. Variable domain in full (rest from reference TRBV5-4 and TRBJ1-2): ETGVTQSPTHLIKTRGQQVTLRCSSQSGHNTVSWYQQALGQGPQFIFQYYREEENGRGNFPPRFSGLQFPNYSSELNVNALELDDSALYLCASSLEARDYGYTFGSGTRLTVV.

As for this clone: It is unclear where the CDR3 begins or ends on the DNA, so no DNA is shown, and the CDR3 is as TCRdb lists it. V usage is TRBV19 and J usage is TRBJ2-1; the table gives TRBD2 as D, unverified against the DNA. The CDR3 is 16 residues long, counting both termini. Looked up from germline, CDR1 is LNHDA and CDR2 is SQIVND (reference sequence). The CDR3 sequence: CASSITSGRRLREQFF.

The chain couples TRBV11-3 to TRBJ1-2; tentatively, D is TRBD1 (5 bases). The CDR3 extends over 14 amino acids. CDR1 and CDR2 (germline): SGHNT, YENEEA. The V end was cut by 5 bases, the J end by 8 bases, with 18 bases between. DNA of the CDR3: TGTGCCAGCAGCCGAGGGGAGGGATCGGAAGGCTACACCTTC. It codes for CASSRGEGSEGYTF.

The V and J genes are TRBV29-1 and TRBJ2-3; 7 bases agree with TRBD2. This CDR3 region has 14 residues. Germline loops: CDR1 SQVTM, CDR2 ANQGSEA. V lost 2 bases to trimming and J lost 3 bases; unmatched junction nucleotides: 5. CDR3 nucleotides: TGCAGCGTTGAAAGTCTAGCGGCTACAGATACGCAGTATTTT. The encoded protein is CSVESLAATDTQYF.

This clone was seen only once. The V call is TRBV10-3, the J call TRBJ2-3, with 10 positions matching TRBD2. With 2 bases clipped from V and 2 bases from J, the junction kept 7 bases outside the gene matches. CDR1 is ENHRY and CDR2 is SYGVKD in the germline V gene. The CDR3 has 17 amino acids. CDR3 DNA: TGTGCCATCAGTGAGGACCTAGCGGGGGCCTCCACAGATACGCAGTATTTT. Translation: CAISEDLAGASTDTQYF.

The chain employs TRBV14 and TRBJ2-7, with unresolved D. Germline V gene sequence: CDR1 SGHDN, CDR2 FVKESK. Trimming took 0 bases from V and 1 from J, leaving 7 bases between them. This CDR3 comprises 14 residues. This chain's CDR3 is CASSQDPGSYEQYF. CDR3 bases: TGTGCCAGCAGCCAAGATCCGGGTTCCTACGAGCAGTACTTC.

This chain connects TRBV18 to TRBJ2-5, with 8 bases that match TRBD2. Germline V CDR1 and CDR2: KGHSH, LQKENI. The CDR3 has 16 amino acids. With 0 bases clipped from V and 7 bases from J, the junction kept 10 bases outside the gene matches. As DNA, the CDR3 is TGTGCCAGCTCACCACCCGCGGGGGGCTTTGGAGGGACCCAGTACTTC. This codes for CASSPPAGGFGGTQYF.

V gene TRBV2 combines with J gene TRBJ1-3, with 7 bases aligning to TRBD1. CDR1 is SNHLY and CDR2 is FYNNEI in the germline V gene. CDR3 length equals 17 residues. V lost 7 bases, J lost 1 base, and 13 bases stayed unmatched. The CDR3 loop reads CASTAYRQGGSGNTIYF. CDR3 sequence (DNA): TGTGCCAGCACCGCCTACCGACAGGGCGGGTCTGGAAACACCATATATTTT.

The chain couples TRBV5-4 to TRBJ1-3; 8 bases agree with TRBD1. J gave up 9 bases and V 0 bases, and 8 bases lay outside the gene matches. The CDR3 is 15 amino acids. Germline assignment: CDR1 SGHNT and CDR2 YYREEE (reference sequence). The CDR3 loop is CASSLEGTGTGTIYF. In nucleotides, the CDR3 is TGTGCCAGCAGCTTGGAGGGGACAGGTACTGGCACCATATATTTT.

As regards this clone: Other DNA sequences of this sample code for an identical CDR3. J is TRBJ1-5 and V is TRBV6-4; D might be TRBD1 (5 bases). Germline loops: CDR1 MRHNA, CDR2 SNTAGT. The CDR3 extends over 14 amino acids. Trimming stripped 3 bases from V and 4 bases from J, with 10 bases between. In DNA form, the CDR3 reads TGTGCCAGCAGTGATTCCGGGGGGAATCAGCCCCAGCATTTT. It is translated as CASSDSGGNQPQHF.

The J gene is TRBJ2-7, the V gene TRBV12-5, with D hard to call. Germline V CDR1 and CDR2: LGHNT, FRNRAP. Trimming stripped 5 bases from V and 7 bases from J, with 9 bases between. This CDR3 region has 11 residues. In DNA, the CDR3 is TGTGCTAGTGGTCAAAGTCGGGAGCAGTACTTC. Translation: CASGQSREQYF.

The chain has TRBV3-1 (or the pseudogene TRBV3-2) and TRBJ1-2; a possible D gene is TRBD1 (5 bases). There are 13 residues in the CDR3. Trimming stripped 4 bases from V and 2 bases from J, with 8 bases between. Germline V gives CDR1 LGHDT, CDR2 YNNKEL (reference sequence). CDR3 coding DNA: TGTGCCAGCAGCCCGACAGAAAACTATGGCTACACCTTC. As protein: CASSPTENYGYTF.

V is TRBV6-6 and J is TRBJ1-1; the D gene is possibly TRBD1 (5 bases). The germline V and J ends were trimmed by 2 bases and 11 bases, with 21 bases remaining between them. Per germline, CDR1 MNHNY and CDR2 SVGAGI (reference sequence). There are 15 residues in the CDR3. The CDR3 nucleotides are TGTGCCAGCAGTTACCCTGGGCAGGGAGGTCGGGACGCTTTCTTT. Its protein is CASSYPGQGGRDAFF.

The V and J genes are TRBV5-4 and TRBJ1-2; TRBD1 matches 11 bases. V shed 3 bases and J 7 bases; nucleotides not matched to a gene: 5. CDR3 length: 14 amino acids. Germline-derived CDR1 and CDR2 are SGHNT and YYREEE (reference sequence). CDR3 in DNA: TGTGCCAGCAGCTACGGACAGGGGGCGATTGGCTACACCTTC. Amino acids: CASSYGQGAIGYTF. The whole variable domain, remainder taken from reference TRBV5-4 and TRBJ1-2, is ETGVTQSPTHLIKTRGQQVTLRCSSQSGHNTVSWYQQALGQGPQFIFQYYREEENGRGNFPPRFSGLQFPNYSSELNVNALELDDSALYLCASSYGQGAIGYTFGSGTRLTVV.

This clone occurred once. The chain couples TRBV4-3 to TRBJ1-5, with 7 bases lining up with TRBD1. The V gene's germline CDR1 is LGHNA and CDR2 YSLEER. Germline trimming cut 0 bases from V and 6 bases from J; bases unmatched to any gene: 8. The CDR3 runs 16 residues. The CDR3 DNA is TGCGCCAGCAGCCAAGATTGGGACAGAGGGTTTCAGCCCCAGCATTTT. It codes for CASSQDWDRGFQPQHF.

This CDR3 reads CASSSERGRSAQYF. DNA for the CDR3: TGTGCCAGCAGCTCGGAGCGGGGGCGAAGCGCGCAGTACTTC. This sequence joins TRBV5-4 and TRBJ2-7; 8 bases align to TRBD2. This CDR3 is 14 amino acids long. CDR1 and CDR2 from the germline V gene are SGHNT and YYREEE (reference sequence). Unmatched junction bases numbered 11, after V lost 3 bases and J lost 9 bases.

CDR3 loop: CASGGQGPYGYTF. DNA of the CDR3: TGTGCCAGCGGGGGACAGGGGCCCTATGGCTACACCTTC. The rearrangement joins TRBV6-5 to TRBJ1-2, with 10 bases fitting TRBD1. Germline values: CDR1 MNHEY, CDR2 SVGAGI. This CDR3 has 13 residues. V dropped 8 bases and J dropped 4; count of bases not matched to a gene: 4.

This chain links TRBV5-4 with TRBJ1-1; no definite D call. The CDR3 sequence is 15 residues long. With 0 bases removed from V and 3 bases from J, the gap between germline ends came to 12 bases. Germline V CDR1 and CDR2: SGHNT, YYREEE (reference sequence). The CDR3 protein is CASSLGQRWYTEAFF. The CDR3, as DNA: TGTGCCAGCAGCTTGGGTCAGAGGTGGTACACTGAAGCTTTCTTT.

The count of this clone is one. The V call is TRBV3-1 (or the pseudogene TRBV3-2), the J call TRBJ2-1; weak D call: TRBD2 (6 bases). Germline V gives CDR1 LGHDT, CDR2 YNNKEL (reference sequence). The CDR3 is 14 amino acids. Trimming shortened V by 3 bases and J by 2 bases, and 8 bases separated the two germline ends. The CDR3 region is CASSQSGAYNEQFF. Written as DNA, the CDR3 is TGTGCCAGCAGCCAGTCGGGGGCCTACAATGAGCAGTTCTTC.

The rearrangement links TRBV7-9 to TRBJ2-1; 8 nucleotides match TRBD2. The CDR3 is 15 amino acids. Losses at the gene ends were 3 bases for V and 4 bases for J; bases not matched to a gene: 5. The germline V gene encodes CDR1 SEHNR and CDR2 FQNEAQ (reference sequence). DNA for the CDR3: TGTGCCAGCAGCTTGGAACTAGCGGTTTACAATGAGCAGTTCTTC. Encoded protein: CASSLELAVYNEQFF.

This chain links TRBV7-7 with TRBJ1-6; D may be TRBD1 (5 bases). The CDR3 length is 14 residues. Per germline, CDR1 SSHAT and CDR2 FNYEAQ (reference sequence). The germline V and J ends were trimmed by 5 bases and 9 bases, with 14 bases remaining between them. The CDR3 spells CASSPDTGGSPLHF. In nucleotides, the CDR3 is TGTGCCAGCAGCCCGGACACCGGCGGTTCACCCCTCCACTTT. The complete variable domain, with remaining parts taken from reference TRBV7-7 and TRBJ1-6, reads GAGVSQSPRYKVTKRGQDVTLRCDPISSHATLYWYQQALGQGPEFLTYFNYEAQPDKSGLPSDRFSAERPEGSISTLTIQRTEQRDSAMYRCASSPDTGGSPLHFGNGTRLTVT.

This clone was recorded only once. The rearrangement uses TRBV27 and TRBJ2-2, with D possibly matching TRBD1 (6 bases). V was shortened by 0 bases and J by 7 bases, with 15 bases between the two germline ends. This CDR3 is 16 amino acids long. CDR1 is MNHEY and CDR2 is SMNVEV in the germline V gene (reference sequence). In DNA, the CDR3 is TGTGCCAGCAGTTTATCCCCCACAGGGTCGGGCGGGGAGCTGTTTTTT. Protein sequence: CASSLSPTGSGGELFF.

The chain carries TRBV7-3 and TRBJ2-2; 8 bases are shared with TRBD2. CDR1 is SGHTA and CDR2 is FQGTGA in the germline V gene. V dropped 5 bases and J dropped 6; count of bases not matched to a gene: 17. The CDR3 consists of 18 residues. CDR3 nucleotide sequence: TGTGCCAGCAGCCCACCGGGGGGGAGGGTAGATCCTCCCGGGGAGCTGTTTTTT. Its translation: CASSPPGGRVDPPGELFF.

The chain employs TRBV20-1 and TRBJ1-1, with 8 bases matching TRBD1. CDR1 and CDR2 (germline): DFQATT, SNEGSKA (reference sequence). J gave up 2 bases and V 6 bases, and 8 bases lay outside the gene matches. The CDR3 has 14 residues. The DNA for the CDR3 is TGCAGTGCCAGTCGGGGACAGGTCAACACTGAAGCTTTCTTT. Its translation: CSASRGQVNTEAFF.

With respect to this clone: At one end the junction does not follow the germline gene, possibly because of a read error. The chain uses TRBV23-1 and TRBJ2-5; unclear D gene. TRBV23-1 is given ORF status, its function remaining uncertain. There are 10 residues in the CDR3. CDR3 coding DNA: TGCGCCAGCACTCAAGAGACCCAGTACTTC. It specifies CASTQETQYF.

V usage is TRBV5-4 and J usage is TRBJ2-2; D perhaps matches TRBD2 (7 bases). The CDR3 runs to 12 residues. V was cut by 4 bases and J by 15 bases, with 16 bases left in between. Germline CDR1 is SGHNT and CDR2 is YYREEE (reference sequence). The CDR3 DNA sequence: TGTGCCAGCAGCCCGGACAGCGGGATGGTGTTTTTT. Its protein product is CASSPDSGMVFF.

The DNA for the CDR3 is TGTGCCAGACAAAGGGGGTTATGCCGGGACGAGGGTCAGCCCCAGCATTTT. It is translated as CARQRGLCRDEGQPQHF. The V gene is TRBV21-1, the J gene TRBJ1-5; no check of the table's D call, TRBD1, against the DNA was made. TRBV21-1 corresponds to a pseudogene. The CDR3 length is 17 residues.

The J gene is TRBJ2-3, the V gene TRBV9, with 8 bases matching TRBD2. With 0 bases clipped from V and 0 bases from J, the junction kept 3 bases outside the gene matches. Germline V gene lookup returns CDR1 SGDLS and CDR2 YYNGEE. The CDR3 runs 16 residues. The CDR3 coding sequence is TGTGCCAGCAGCGTAGGGGTAGCGGGGAGCACAGATACGCAGTATTTT. It codes for CASSVGVAGSTDTQYF.

Regarding this clone: The sample holds other DNA sequences that translate to the same CDR3. The rearrangement links TRBV20-1 to TRBJ1-2; no clear D gene. Germline values: CDR1 DFQATT, CDR2 SNEGSKA (reference sequence). The CDR3 runs to 11 residues. V was shortened by 6 bases and J by 3 bases, with 8 bases between the two germline ends. The CDR3 here is CSANRDYGYTF. The CDR3 nucleotides read TGCAGTGCGAACCGGGACTATGGCTACACCTTC.

The chain is built from TRBV7-6 and TRBJ2-2, with 10 bases matching TRBD2. The germline V gene encodes CDR1 SGHVS and CDR2 FNYEAQ. The CDR3 covers 20 residues. With 9 bases clipped from V and 7 bases from J, the junction kept 26 bases outside the gene matches. The CDR3: CASPTYPPKQRGGRDGELFF. The CDR3 DNA reads TGTGCCAGTCCTACATATCCCCCAAAACAGCGGGGGGGCCGTGACGGGGAGCTGTTTTTT.